These T cell receptor beta chains were read from a single sample in a study of CD8 T cells in ankylosing spondylitis. Via MiXCR, TCRdb re-called the 5' RACE reads, giving one row per CDR3 protein. The table has 200,000 or so distinct CDR3 sequences, under 15% seen once. The sequencing sample was made of blood, either unsorted or a sorted T cell fraction (not recorded which). The receptor source for this set is a female donor with ankylosing spondylitis or in good health (not recorded which). CDR3s include the opening cysteine and the closing phenylalanine or tryptophan. Each record gives: clone size, V gene, D gene, J gene, CDR3 protein, CDR3 DNA. D genes are given only for firm matches. Rows give clone size only sometimes, using once, few, many, or a class for an expanded clone.

clone size: NA; V gene: TRBV7-2; D gene: NA; J gene: TRBJ1-2; CDR3 protein: CASSLAPGSPGGYTF; CDR3 DNA: TGTGCCAGCAGCTTAGCGCCCGGGAGCCCGGGAGGCTACACCTTC
clone size: many; V gene: TRBV10-3; D gene: NA; J gene: TRBJ1-1; CDR3 protein: CAISEMDTYLNTEAFF; CDR3 DNA: TGTGCCATCAGTGAGATGGACACCTACCTGAACACTGAAGCTTTCTTT
clone size: once; V gene: TRBV6-6; D gene: TRBD1; J gene: TRBJ2-7; CDR3 protein: CASSADRGGQYF; CDR3 DNA: TGTGCCAGCAGCGCGGACAGGGGCGGGCAGTACTTC
clone size: many; V gene: TRBV20-1; D gene: NA; J gene: TRBJ2-3; CDR3 protein: CSASTSARGDTQYF; CDR3 DNA: TGCAGTGCTTCCACTAGCGCCAGGGGGGATACGCAGTATTTT
clone size: many; V gene: TRBV5-1; D gene: TRBD2; J gene: TRBJ2-1; CDR3 protein: CASSFGKRGGNSEQFF; CDR3 DNA: TGCGCCAGCAGCTTTGGCAAGCGGGGGGGCAATAGCGAGCAGTTCTTC
clone size: many; V gene: TRBV28; D gene: TRBD1; J gene: TRBJ2-3; CDR3 protein: CATYSPTGGVSTNTQYF; CDR3 DNA: TGTGCCACTTACTCCCCGACAGGGGGCGTATCGACAAATACGCAGTATTTT
clone size: many; V gene: TRBV5-1; D gene: TRBD1; J gene: TRBJ2-3; CDR3 protein: CASSTLRDSFTDTQYF; CDR3 DNA: TGCGCCAGCAGCACTCTTCGGGACAGCTTCACAGATACGCAGTATTTT
clone size: NA; V gene: TRBV19; D gene: TRBD2; J gene: TRBJ2-7; CDR3 protein: CASRATSGSNEQYF; CDR3 DNA: TGTGCCAGTAGGGCGACTAGCGGGAGCAACGAGCAGTACTTC
clone size: many; V gene: TRBV20-1; D gene: NA; J gene: TRBJ2-7; CDR3 protein: CSASQGNEQYF; CDR3 DNA: TGCAGTGCTTCACAGGGAAACGAGCAGTACTTC
clone size: many; V gene: TRBV29-1; D gene: NA; J gene: TRBJ1-4; CDR3 protein: CSVGEGTNEKLFF; CDR3 DNA: TGCAGCGTGGGGGAAGGAACTAATGAAAAACTGTTTTTT
clone size: NA; V gene: TRBV20-1; D gene: NA; J gene: TRBJ2-7; CDR3 protein: CSARPGLLSSYEQYF; CDR3 DNA: TGCAGTGCTAGACCTGGACTATTGAGCTCCTACGAGCAGTACTTC
clone size: many; V gene: TRBV12-3/TRBV12-4; D gene: NA; J gene: TRBJ1-2; CDR3 protein: CASTPRTDYGYTF; CDR3 DNA: TGTGCCAGCACTCCCAGGACGGATTATGGCTACACCTTC